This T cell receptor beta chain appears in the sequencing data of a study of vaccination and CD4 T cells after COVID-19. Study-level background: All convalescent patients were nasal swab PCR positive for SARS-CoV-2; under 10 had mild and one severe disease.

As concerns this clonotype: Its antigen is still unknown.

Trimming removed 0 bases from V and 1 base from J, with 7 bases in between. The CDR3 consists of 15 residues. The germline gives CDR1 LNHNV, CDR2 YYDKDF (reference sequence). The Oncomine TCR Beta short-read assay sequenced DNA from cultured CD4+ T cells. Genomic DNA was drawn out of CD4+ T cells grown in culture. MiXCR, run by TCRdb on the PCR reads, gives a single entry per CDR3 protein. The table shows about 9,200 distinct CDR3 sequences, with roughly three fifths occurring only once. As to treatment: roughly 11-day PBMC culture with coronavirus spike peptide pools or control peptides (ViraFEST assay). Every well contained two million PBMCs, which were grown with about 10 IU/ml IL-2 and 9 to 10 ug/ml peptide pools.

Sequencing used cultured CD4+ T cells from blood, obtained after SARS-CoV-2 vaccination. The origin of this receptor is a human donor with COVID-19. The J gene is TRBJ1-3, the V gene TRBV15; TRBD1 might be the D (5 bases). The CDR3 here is CATSRDRGSGNTIYF. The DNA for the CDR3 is TGTGCCACCAGCAGAGATCGGGGGTCTGGAAACACCATATATTTT. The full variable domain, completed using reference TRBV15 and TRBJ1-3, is DAMVIQNPRYQVTQFGKPVTLSCSQTLNHNVMYWYQQKSSQAPKLLFHYYDKDFNNEADTPDNFQSRRPNTSFCFLDIRSPGLGDTAMYLCATSRDRGSGNTIYFGEGSWLTVV.